What follows are 25 T cell receptor beta chains derived from one specimen sequenced in a study of cytomegalovirus exposure and HLA in healthy donors. The PCR was carried out with 60 Vbeta primers and 13 Jbeta primers. Libraries were prepared by immunoSEQ multiplex PCR; TCRdb keeps only in-frame clonotypes and omits some of them. The sample consists of 150,000 or so clones, around three quarters of them appearing once. The sequenced sample was PBMCs. The receptors come from a man aged 40-49 years in good health and CMV-seropositive.

The V call is TRBV11-2, the J call TRBJ2-7, with D possibly being TRBD2 (7 bases). Germline loops: CDR1 SGHAT, CDR2 FQNNGV. The V end lost 1 base, the J end lost 6 bases, and 13 bases lay between the germline ends. The CDR3 totals 14 residues. CDR3 loop: CASSLVAGAGEQYF. CDR3 in DNA: TGTGCCAGCAGCTTAGTTGCGGGGGCGGGCGAGCAGTACTTC.

The rearrangement joins TRBV5-1 to TRBJ2-1, with TRBD2 matching over 13 bases. The CDR3 totals 16 residues. Germline V gene data show CDR1 as SGHRS and CDR2 as YFSETQ. After removal of 1 base from V and 8 bases from J, the junction contained 6 bases not matched to a gene. The CDR3 spells CASSLLGTSGTDEQFF. The CDR3 nucleotides read TGCGCCAGCAGCTTGTTGGGGACTAGCGGGACCGATGAGCAGTTCTTC.

The chain couples TRBV5-6 to TRBJ2-7; 10 bases line up with TRBD1. CDR1 is SGHDT and CDR2 is YYEEEE in the germline V gene. The CDR3 extends over 14 amino acids. The trim removed 3 bases at V and 3 bases at J, leaving 3 bases unmatched. The CDR3 bases are TGTGCCAGCAGCTCGGGGACAGGGGACTACGAGCAGTACTTC. Amino acid sequence: CASSSGTGDYEQYF.

V gene TRBV18 combines with J gene TRBJ2-1, with TRBD1 identical over 7 bases. Germline assignment: CDR1 KGHSH and CDR2 LQKENI. After removal of 3 bases from V and 0 bases from J, the junction contained 2 bases not matched to a gene. The CDR3 is 15 residues long. CDR3 sequence reads: CASSPQGVSYNEQFF. The DNA of the CDR3 is TGTGCCAGCTCACCCCAGGGGGTCTCCTACAATGAGCAGTTCTTC.

CDR3 region: CASSSHLPRLKTYEQYF. In nucleotides, the CDR3 is TGTGCCAGCAGCTCCCATTTGCCCCGACTCAAAACCTACGAGCAGTACTTC. This chain uses TRBV7-3 with TRBJ2-5, with D hard to call. TRBJ2-7 matches the DNA end more closely, so the J call is doubtful. This CDR3 is 17 amino acids long. Germline V lookup: CDR1 SGHTA, CDR2 FQGTGA.

The table lists this clone with a few counts. The chain is built from TRBV11-3 and TRBJ2-1; 8 nucleotides agree with TRBD2. V lost 5 bases and J lost 6; bases outside the gene matches: 9. The CDR3 is made up of 15 amino acids. Per the germline V gene, CDR1 is SGHNT and CDR2 is YENEEA. CDR3 in amino acids: CASSPGTAGVNEQFF. The CDR3 DNA follows: TGTGCCAGCAGCCCTGGCACAGCGGGAGTCAATGAGCAGTTCTTC.

In its sample, this clone was seen a few times. This chain links TRBV19 with TRBJ1-1; 8 bases match TRBD1. This CDR3 contains 13 residues. Unmatched junction bases numbered 3, after V lost 5 bases and J lost 4 bases. Germline V gene lookup returns CDR1 LNHDA and CDR2 SQIVND (reference sequence). This CDR3 is CASSDTGGTEAFF. The CDR3 DNA follows: TGTGCCAGTAGTGACACAGGGGGCACTGAAGCTTTCTTT. The whole variable domain, filled in from reference TRBV19 and TRBJ1-1, reads DGGITQSPKYLFRKEGQNVTLSCEQNLNHDAMYWYRQDPGQGLRLIYYSQIVNDFQKGDIAEGYSVSREKKESFPLTVTSAQKNPTAFYLCASSDTGGTEAFFGQGTRLTVV.

The chain links TRBV7-3 to TRBJ1-1; 8 bases match TRBD1. Germline trimming cut 4 bases from V and 4 bases from J; bases unmatched to any gene: 5. The CDR3 consists of 14 residues. Germline V lookup: CDR1 SGHTA, CDR2 FQGTGA. The CDR3 is CASSYQGAATEAFF. The CDR3 DNA is TGTGCCAGCAGCTATCAGGGGGCCGCCACTGAAGCTTTCTTT.

V is TRBV2 and J is TRBJ1-4; D gene unclear. Per the germline V gene, CDR1 is SNHLY and CDR2 is FYNNEI. CDR3 length: 13 amino acids. With 6 bases removed from V and 8 bases from J, the gap between germline ends came to 13 bases. CDR3 DNA sequence: TGTGCCAGCAGGAACTACATAGAGGAAAAACTGTTTTTT. Its translation: CASRNYIEEKLFF.

V gene TRBV11-2 combines with J gene TRBJ2-7; possibly TRBD1 for D (6 bases). This CDR3 spans 12 amino acids. From germline, CDR1 is SGHAT and CDR2 FQNNGV. V was cut by 5 bases and J by 11 bases, with 16 bases left in between. CDR3: CASSPNTGTEYF. The CDR3 DNA reads as TGTGCCAGCAGCCCCAATACAGGGACGGAGTACTTC. Full variable domain (outside the CDR3, taken from reference TRBV11-2 and TRBJ2-7): EAGVAQSPRYKIIEKRQSVAFWCNPISGHATLYWYQQILGQGPKLLIQFQNNGVVDDSQLPKDRFSAERLKGVDSTLKIQPAKLEDSAVYLCASSPNTGTEYFGPGTRLTVT.

This clone was recorded a few times. The V and J genes are TRBV6-1 and TRBJ1-4, with 10 positions matching TRBD1. Germline values: CDR1 MNHNS, CDR2 SASEGT. The CDR3 extends over 13 amino acids. This chain's CDR3 is CAASGQGSEKLFF. The DNA of the CDR3 is TGTGCTGCCTCGGGACAGGGGTCGGAAAAACTGTTTTTT.

The V gene is TRBV10-3, the J gene TRBJ2-3; TRBD2 matches 7 bases. Germline assignment: CDR1 ENHRY and CDR2 SYGVKD. The V segment lost 7 bases and the J segment 2 bases; nucleotides outside the gene matches: 6. CDR3 size: 14 residues. CDR3 DNA: TGTGCCATCACGAGCGGGGCCCTCACAGATACGCAGTATTTT. Protein product: CAITSGALTDTQYF.

The V call is TRBV5-1, the J call TRBJ2-1; 13 nucleotides agree with TRBD2. V lost 4 bases to trimming and J lost 0 bases; unmatched junction nucleotides: 7. Germline values: CDR1 SGHRS, CDR2 YFSETQ. The CDR3 consists of 18 residues. In DNA, the CDR3 is TGCGCCAGCAGCCTGGGACTAGCGGGGACGAGCTCCTACAATGAGCAGTTCTTC. Translating gives CASSLGLAGTSSYNEQFF.

This clone appeared a few times. This chain joins TRBV4-3 and TRBJ2-7; 8 bases map to TRBD2. Germline-derived CDR1 and CDR2 are LGHNA and YSLEER. The V gene end was trimmed by 4 bases and the J gene end by 4 bases; junction bases not matched to a gene: 6. CDR3 size: 14 residues. The DNA for the CDR3 is TGCGCCAGCAGCCCCCAAGCGGGAGTATACGAGCAGTACTTC. It is translated as CASSPQAGVYEQYF.

V is TRBV27 and J is TRBJ2-3; tentative D call: TRBD1 (6 bases). Germline CDR1 MNHEY, CDR2 SMNVEV (reference sequence). V was trimmed by 3 bases and J by 4 bases, leaving 14 bases between them. The CDR3 covers 15 residues. DNA for the CDR3: TGTGCCAGCAGTTTTGAACAGGGACGTTCAGATACGCAGTATTTT. Its translation: CASSFEQGRSDTQYF.

This chain joins TRBV18 and TRBJ1-5, with D unclear. The CDR3 runs 15 residues. Trimming cost V 2 bases and J 2 bases, with 10 bases left between them. Germline V gives CDR1 KGHSH, CDR2 LQKENI. CDR3 sequence: CASSPTLQGNQPQHF. The DNA for the CDR3 is TGTGCCAGCTCACCAACCCTTCAGGGCAATCAGCCCCAGCATTTT.

The genes are TRBV5-1 and TRBJ2-5; 9 bases align to TRBD1. This CDR3 spans 14 amino acids. The germline gives CDR1 SGHRS, CDR2 YFSETQ. Losses at the gene ends were 4 bases for V and 6 bases for J; bases not matched to a gene: 7. CDR3 in DNA: TGCGCCAGCAGCCGCGGGACAGGGATGCAGACCCAGTACTTC. Translation: CASSRGTGMQTQYF.

This clone came up once. This chain joins TRBV27 and TRBJ2-7, with 7 bases that match TRBD2. J was trimmed by 3 bases and V by 4 bases; bases with no gene match: 6. Germline loops: CDR1 MNHEY, CDR2 SMNVEV (reference sequence). CDR3 length equals 14 residues. In DNA, the CDR3 is TGTGCCAGCAGTTGGGCTAGCGGTAACTACGAGCAGTACTTC. Translating it yields CASSWASGNYEQYF.

The rearrangement joins TRBV7-8 to TRBJ1-2, with 7 bases identical to TRBD1. Trimming cost V 5 bases and J 2 bases; bases outside gene matches: 5. This CDR3 comprises 14 residues. Germline CDR1 and CDR2: SGHVS and FQNEAQ. CDR3 amino acids: CASSPTGQNYGYTF. The CDR3 bases are TGTGCCAGCAGCCCCACGGGACAGAACTATGGCTACACCTTC.

V is TRBV11-3 and J is TRBJ2-1, with D perhaps TRBD2 (6 bases). The CDR3 spans 15 residues. CDR1 and CDR2 from the germline V gene are SGHNT and YENEEA. The V end lost 3 bases, the J end lost 2 bases, and 11 bases lay between the germline ends. This CDR3 reads CASSFSSAPYNEQFF. In DNA, the CDR3 is TGTGCCAGCAGCTTCTCTAGCGCCCCCTACAATGAGCAGTTCTTC.

A single count supports this clone. The chain is built from TRBV7-9 and TRBJ2-5; the D is unclear. The CDR3 consists of 15 residues. Germline CDR1 and CDR2: SEHNR and FQNEAQ (reference sequence). V lost 5 bases, J lost 1 base, and 14 bases lay in between. The CDR3 protein is CASSTGGSAQETQYF. Here the CDR3 DNA reads TGTGCCAGCAGCACCGGTGGCAGCGCCCAAGAGACCCAGTACTTC.

The gene calls are TRBV4-1 and TRBJ1-6, with a possible D match to TRBD1 (5 bases). This CDR3 is built from 17 residues. With 0 bases removed from V and 0 bases from J, the gap between germline ends came to 9 bases. Germline V lookup: CDR1 MGHRA, CDR2 YSYEKL. CDR3 sequence (DNA): TGCGCCAGCAGCCAAGAGGAGGGGAGCTCCTATAATTCACCCCTCCACTTT. Protein: CASSQEEGSSYNSPLHF.

V and J are TRBV5-1 and TRBJ2-1; D remains ambiguous. Germline V gene data show CDR1 as SGHRS and CDR2 as YFSETQ. Trimming shortened V by 0 bases and J by 6 bases, and 13 bases separated the two germline ends. The CDR3 is 15 amino acids. In nucleotides, the CDR3 is TGCGCCAGCAGCTTGGACGGTCTGCGTGTCAATGAGCAGTTCTTC. Translating it yields CASSLDGLRVNEQFF.

In nucleotides, the CDR3 is TGTGCCAGCGGTGGACAGGTCGGCTATGGCTACACCTTC. Protein product: CASGGQVGYGYTF. The rearrangement joins TRBV2 to TRBJ1-2, with 7 nucleotides matching TRBD1. Germline V gene data show CDR1 as SNHLY and CDR2 as FYNNEI. CDR3 length: 13 amino acids. After removal of 8 bases from V and 4 bases from J, the junction contained 7 bases not matched to a gene.

V is TRBV5-4 and J is TRBJ2-2; the match to TRBD2 covers 12 bases. Germline loops: CDR1 SGHNT, CDR2 YYREEE (reference sequence). This CDR3 is built from 16 residues. Trimming at V came to 1 base and at J to 7 bases, leaving 5 bases not matched to a gene. CDR3 sequence reads: CASSLILAGGNGELFF. The CDR3 DNA sequence: TGTGCCAGCAGCTTGATACTAGCGGGAGGTAACGGGGAGCTGTTTTTT.